This entry concerns a single TCR beta chain. Its antigen remains unknown. The record originates from a study of T cell clonotyping in hematopoietic cell transplantation. V lost 4 bases and J lost 3, with 17 bases in between. This CDR3 is 15 amino acids long. CDR1 and CDR2 (germline): SGDLS, YYNGEE. Time point noted: recipient sample about 28 days before transplant, after cytoreduction. Study-level results: At the given depth, recipient repertoires were over 97% de novo clonotypes. After transplant, recipient diversity fell while pathologically expanded clonotypes grew through day 180.

Assay: immunoSEQ multiplex PCR; the TCRdb copy retains only in-frame clones and omits some. The sample shows about 29,000 clones, 70% to 80% of them seen only once. The gene calls are TRBV9 and TRBJ2-7, with D perhaps given as TRBD1 or TRBD2 (6 bases each). The TCR was taken from a woman aged 25-40 years with chronic myeloid leukemia. Some clones in this sample may be carry-over from other donors' samples. This specimen was peripheral blood mononuclear cells, taken before stem cell transplant. The CDR3 DNA reads TGTGCCAGCAGCCCCGACGGGGGCAGAAACTACGAGCAGTACTTC. Amino acids: CASSPDGGRNYEQYF.